This passage covers 14 T cell receptor beta chains from one sample sequenced in a study of Ad26.COV2.S vaccination and SARS-CoV-2 variants. As to treatment: around 19 received Ad26.COV2.S at low or high dose, single or two shots; five or six received placebo; per-sample allocation not given. Sampling took place 63 days after the first vaccine or placebo injection. Produced via immunoSEQ multiplex PCR; TCRdb's table is partial and in-frame only. The sample shows fewer than 400,000 clones, around 89% of them seen only once. The sequences come from peripheral blood, collected in a trial of Ad26.COV2.S vaccine versus placebo. The source of these receptors is a person between 18 and 65 years old who received the Ad26.COV2.S COVID-19 vaccine or a placebo.

A few counts support this clone. The gene calls are TRBV6-5 and TRBJ1-1; D remains ambiguous. V lost 6 bases to trimming and J lost 1 base, with 6 bases between them. The length of the CDR3 is 12 residues. CDR1 and CDR2 (germline): MNHEY, SVGAGI. The CDR3 is CASSRGNTEAFF. The CDR3 DNA is TGTGCCAGCAGCCGTGGGAACACTGAAGCTTTCTTT.

In its sample, this clone was seen once. CDR3 protein: CATSRDGTAGSEAFF. The DNA of the CDR3 is TGTGCCACCAGCAGAGACGGGACAGCGGGCTCTGAAGCTTTCTTT. The chain carries TRBV15 and TRBJ1-1; 7 bases fit TRBD1. The V segment lost 0 bases and the J segment 6 bases; nucleotides outside the gene matches: 7. The CDR3 runs to 15 residues. Looked up from germline, CDR1 is LNHNV and CDR2 is YYDKDF (reference sequence).

The gene calls are TRBV5-5 and TRBJ1-5, with D perhaps TRBD1 (6 bases). This CDR3 has 16 amino acids. CDR1 SGHKS and CDR2 YYEKEE come from the germline V gene (reference sequence). The V gene lost 0 bases and the J gene lost 5 bases, with 15 bases spanning the gap. For the CDR3, the DNA is TGTGCCAGCAGCTTGGACGGCAGGGGAGGAGATCAGCCCCAGCATTTT. This gives the protein CASSLDGRGGDQPQHF.

The chain has TRBV19 and TRBJ2-4; maybe TRBD2 (5 bases). V lost 4 bases and J lost 7, with 14 bases in between. CDR3 size: 14 residues. Germline V gene sequence: CDR1 LNHDA, CDR2 SQIVND (reference sequence). The CDR3 DNA reads TGTGCCAGTAGTACTACCCCCGGCGGGAACATTCAGTACTTC. Amino acids: CASSTTPGGNIQYF.

The gene calls are TRBV2 and TRBJ2-3; TRBD2 agrees at 9 bases. V trimming: 6 bases; J trimming: 4 bases; junction bases outside the gene matches: 5. The germline gives CDR1 SNHLY, CDR2 FYNNEI. The CDR3 loop spans 14 amino acids. The CDR3 region has the DNA TGTGCCAGCAGATTAGCGGGAGAGGCAGATACGCAGTATTTT. Amino acids: CASRLAGEADTQYF.

This chain joins TRBV27 and TRBJ2-7, with D perhaps TRBD1 or TRBD2 (5 bases each). V shed 6 bases and J shed 2 bases, with 14 bases lying between them. In germline, CDR1 is MNHEY, CDR2 SMNVEV (reference sequence). This CDR3 is built from 14 residues. The CDR3 sequence is CASRFAGDPYEQYF. CDR3 DNA sequence: TGTGCCAGCAGGTTCGCTGGGGACCCCTACGAGCAGTACTTC.

In DNA, the CDR3 is TGTGCCAGCAGTGAATTACTAGCGGGAGGCTACAATGAGCAGTTCTTC. Its protein is CASSELLAGGYNEQFF. This chain uses TRBV6-1 with TRBJ2-1, with 12 bases aligning to TRBD2. Germline V gene lookup returns CDR1 MNHNS and CDR2 SASEGT. V shed 2 bases and J 3 bases; nucleotides not matched to a gene: 2. This CDR3 region has 16 residues.

The genes are TRBV5-1 and TRBJ2-1; D possibly corresponds to TRBD2 (5 bases). Per the germline V gene, CDR1 is SGHRS and CDR2 is YFSETQ. This CDR3 contains 18 residues. V was clipped by 0 bases and J by 0 bases, with 16 bases between them. The CDR3: CASSLARRATRSYNEQFF. The CDR3, as DNA: TGCGCCAGCAGCTTGGCGAGGCGGGCGACCCGCTCCTACAATGAGCAGTTCTTC.

About this clone itself: This could be a read error, since a much larger clone is one nucleotide away. The V and J genes are TRBV5-6 and TRBJ2-7; D is uncertain. Trimming stripped 4 bases from V and 0 bases from J, with 2 bases between. Per the germline V gene, CDR1 is SGHDT and CDR2 is YYEEEE. CDR3 size: 11 residues. CDR3: CASSVSYEQYF. CDR3 in DNA: TGTGCCAGCAGCGTCTCCTACGAGCAGTACTTC.

In DNA, the CDR3 is TGTGCCAGCAGCTCCGTACCACAGGGGGCCAAAAACATTCAGTACTTC. It specifies CASSSVPQGAKNIQYF. V is TRBV7-2 and J is TRBJ2-4; 7 bases map to TRBD1. Per the germline V gene, CDR1 is SGHTA and CDR2 is FQGNSA. This CDR3 contains 16 residues. Trimming cost V 4 bases and J 1 base; bases outside gene matches: 7.

CDR3 residues: CASSSTGEATQYF. The CDR3 DNA reads as TGCGCCAGCAGCTCGACAGGGGAGGCGACCCAGTACTTC. The chain uses TRBV5-1 and TRBJ2-5; 8 bases map to TRBD1. This CDR3 contains 13 residues. Germline loops: CDR1 SGHRS, CDR2 YFSETQ. The junction had 5 bases not matched to a gene; V was cut back by 3 bases and J by 7 bases.

The chain recombines TRBV7-2 with TRBJ2-3; D is undetermined. Germline-derived CDR1 and CDR2 are SGHTA and FQGNSA. V was trimmed by 1 base and J by 3 bases, leaving 11 bases between them. The CDR3 consists of 15 residues. Here the CDR3 reads CASSLGGRTTDTQYF. The CDR3 region has the DNA TGTGCCAGCAGCTTAGGTGGCCGAACGACAGATACGCAGTATTTT. The complete variable domain, with remaining parts taken from reference TRBV7-2 and TRBJ2-3, reads GAGVSQSPSNKVTEKGKDVELRCDPISGHTALYWYRQSLGQGLEFLIYFQGNSAPDKSGLPSDRFSAERTGGSVSTLTIQRTQQEDSAVYLCASSLGGRTTDTQYFGPGTRLTVL.

For the CDR3, the DNA is TGTGCCAGCAGCCAAGATTGGATTGGCGGCTCCTACAATGAGCAGTTCTTC. It codes for CASSQDWIGGSYNEQFF. The chain has TRBV4-2 and TRBJ2-1; D is unresolved. Germline V gene lookup returns CDR1 LGHNA and CDR2 YNFKEQ. The ends were cut back, 0 bases at V and 0 bases at J, with 12 bases in the middle. This CDR3 comprises 17 residues.

The rearrangement links TRBV6-5 to TRBJ2-5, with TRBD1 matching 9 bases. This CDR3 is built from 15 residues. The germline CDR1 and CDR2 sequences are MNHEY and SVGAGI. V lost 2 bases and J lost 5; bases outside the gene matches: 6. CDR3 sequence (DNA): TGTGCCAGCAGTTACACCCGGACAGGGGTGGAGACCCAGTACTTC. It encodes CASSYTRTGVETQYF.